Here is one TCR beta chain with its context. The record originates from a study of CD8 T cells in Susac syndrome. RNA totalling about 0.45 to 1 ug underwent reverse transcription with random hexamers. A single record per CDR3 protein comes from TCRdb applying MiXCR to the immunoSEQ multiplex PCR reads. The table records fewer than 350,000 distinct CDR3 sequences, around 91% of them present only once. This CDR3 has 13 amino acids. The V end was cut by 3 bases, the J end by 3 bases, with 9 bases between. Germline values: CDR1 SEHNR, CDR2 FQNEAQ (reference sequence). Sequencing of TCR beta, carried out with a high-throughput approach, was applied to CD8+ and CD4+ T cells from the blood.

Sequenced input: CD8+ T cells from PBMCs. The origin of this receptor is a human donor with multiple sclerosis. J is TRBJ2-7 and V is TRBV7-9, with D hard to call. CDR3 in amino acids: CASSLEGYYEQYF. The CDR3 nucleotides read TGTGCCAGCAGCTTGGAAGGGTACTACGAGCAGTACTTC. Full variable domain (outside the CDR3, taken from reference TRBV7-9 and TRBJ2-7): DTGVSQNPRHKITKRGQNVTFRCDPISEHNRLYWYRQTLGQGPEFLTYFQNEAQLEKSRLLSDRFSAERPKGSFSTLEIQRTEQGDSAMYLCASSLEGYYEQYFGPGTRLTVT.